Following are 32 T cell receptor beta chains from one sample sequenced in a study of CD8 T cells in Susac syndrome. Reverse transcription of roughly 0.5 to 1 ug RNA was performed with random hexamers. MiXCR, applied by TCRdb to the immunoSEQ multiplex PCR reads, yields one record per CDR3 protein. This sample has approximately 210,000 distinct CDR3 sequences, with about 94% found just once. The sequenced sample was CD4+ T cells from PBMCs. These receptors were obtained from a human donor with Susac syndrome.

This clonotype was detected once. V and J are TRBV5-1 and TRBJ2-3, with D unresolved. Germline V gene sequence: CDR1 SGHRS, CDR2 YFSETQ. Trimming took off 2 bases at V and 2 bases at J, with 9 bases between the two ends. The CDR3 loop spans 14 amino acids. CDR3 loop: CASSFEPDTDTQYF. Written as DNA, the CDR3 is TGCGCCAGCAGCTTTGAACCCGACACAGATACGCAGTATTTT.

In this sample, this clonotype turned up a few times. The chain joins TRBV30 to TRBJ1-1; TRBD1 aligns across 8 bases. CDR1 GTSNPN and CDR2 SVGIG come from the germline V gene (reference sequence). Trimming cost V 1 base and J 8 bases; bases outside gene matches: 3. This CDR3 has 12 residues. CDR3 DNA sequence: TGTGCCTGGAGTGCTCGGACAGGGGAAGCTTTCTTT. It yields the protein CAWSARTGEAFF.

V is TRBV7-2 and J is TRBJ2-1; tentative D call: TRBD1 (6 bases). The CDR3 length is 13 residues. The V gene lost 5 bases and the J gene lost 9 bases, with 14 bases spanning the gap. Germline loops: CDR1 SGHTA, CDR2 FQGNSA. CDR3 amino acids: CASSLQGFGEQFF. The CDR3, as DNA: TGTGCCAGCAGCCTTCAGGGGTTCGGTGAGCAGTTCTTC.

The chain has TRBV19 and TRBJ1-5; D might be TRBD1 (5 bases). The CDR3 runs to 15 residues. CDR1 is LNHDA and CDR2 is SQIVND in the germline V gene (reference sequence). The V end lost 5 bases, the J end lost 7 bases, and 18 bases lay between the germline ends. As DNA, the CDR3 is TGTGCCAGTAGTCCTTCACGGCAGGGAGACCAGCCCCAGCATTTT. This sequence encodes CASSPSRQGDQPQHF.

The chain has TRBV12-3 or TRBV12-4 and TRBJ1-1; tentative D call: TRBD1 (6 bases). V lost 6 bases and J lost 3, with 8 bases in between. CDR3 size: 12 residues. The CDR3 nucleotides read TGTGCCAGCAGCCGGGGGCACACTGAAGCTTTCTTT. This translates into CASSRGHTEAFF.

The V call is TRBV27, the J call TRBJ1-3, with D possibly being TRBD1 (5 bases). Looked up from germline, CDR1 is MNHEY and CDR2 is SMNVEV (reference sequence). The CDR3 spans 13 residues. V was pared by 5 bases and J by 4 bases, with 9 bases between. CDR3 nucleotide sequence: TGTGCCAGCAGTCGGGACCGAGGAAACACCATATATTTT. The encoded protein is CASSRDRGNTIYF.

CDR3 DNA: TGCAGCGTTGGGGCGGTCGATACGCAGTATTTT. It specifies CSVGAVDTQYF. V usage is TRBV29-1 and J usage is TRBJ2-3; D is unresolved. Trimming removed 4 bases at V and 6 bases at J, with 8 bases between. Germline V lookup: CDR1 SQVTM, CDR2 ANQGSEA. The CDR3 loop spans 11 amino acids.

The chain employs TRBV5-1 and TRBJ1-1, with D perhaps matching TRBD1 (5 bases). Between the trimmed V and J ends, which lost 3 bases and 3 bases, there was a span of 9 bases. The V gene's germline CDR1 is SGHRS and CDR2 YFSETQ. This CDR3 is built from 13 residues. The CDR3 spells CASSSVGDTEAFF. The CDR3 nucleotides read TGCGCCAGCAGCTCGGTGGGGGACACTGAAGCTTTCTTT.

The chain uses TRBV30 and TRBJ1-1; D gene unclear. Looked up from germline, CDR1 is GTSNPN and CDR2 is SVGIG (reference sequence). This CDR3 comprises 13 residues. V was clipped by 2 bases and J by 1 base, with 8 bases between them. This CDR3 is CAWSLYGNTEAFF. In nucleotides, the CDR3 is TGTGCCTGGAGTCTTTATGGGAACACTGAAGCTTTCTTT.

V is TRBV3-1 and J is TRBJ2-1; the match to TRBD2 covers 10 bases. The V and J ends lost 4 bases and 7 bases, in that order; junction bases with no gene match: 7. The germline V gene encodes CDR1 LGHDT and CDR2 YNNKEL (reference sequence). This CDR3 is 15 amino acids long. The CDR3 region is CASSLQPSGGNEQFF. CDR3 DNA: TGTGCCAGCAGCCTGCAACCTAGCGGGGGAAATGAGCAGTTCTTC.

The chain couples TRBV6-2 or TRBV6-3 to TRBJ1-2; D gene uncertain. CDR3 length: 14 residues. The V and J ends lost 5 bases and 0 bases respectively, with 10 bases between them. Germline V gives CDR1 MNHEY, CDR2 SVGEGT. The CDR3 is CASSVESTNYGYTF. CDR3 nucleotides: TGTGCCAGCAGTGTGGAGTCTACTAACTATGGCTACACCTTC.

The chain uses TRBV24-1 and TRBJ1-2; D is ambiguous. Germline V gene lookup returns CDR1 KGHDR and CDR2 SFDVKD. This CDR3 region has 12 residues. The germline V and J ends were trimmed by 4 bases and 8 bases, with 10 bases remaining between them. The CDR3 region is CATSDIHEGYTF. The CDR3, as DNA: TGTGCCACCAGTGACATCCACGAGGGCTACACCTTC.

With respect to this clonotype: Its ends do not fully match the called genes, so a read error is possible. J is TRBJ1-5 and V is TRBV7-9; D ambiguous. CDR3 length: 12 amino acids. The germline V gene has CDR1 SEHNR and CDR2 FQNEAQ (reference sequence). The chain's CDR3 is CVSSRDNQPQHF. The CDR3 DNA reads TGTGTCAGCAGCCGTGACAACCAGCCCCAGCATTTT.

The chain uses TRBV20-1 and TRBJ1-4; D might be TRBD1 (6 bases). Germline-derived CDR1 and CDR2 are DFQATT and SNEGSKA (reference sequence). Trimming shortened V by 5 bases and J by 3 bases, and 10 bases separated the two germline ends. CDR3 length: 13 amino acids. The CDR3 coding sequence is TGCAGTGCTCAACAGGGAGCTAATGAAAAACTGTTTTTT. Its translation: CSAQQGANEKLFF.

This sequence joins TRBV12-3 or TRBV12-4 and TRBJ2-1; D gene ambiguous. The CDR3 length is 12 residues. V shed 5 bases and J shed 15 bases, with 17 bases lying between them. The CDR3 region has the DNA TGTGCCAGCAGTCCCGACTCCCTCACACGGTTCTTC. This sequence encodes CASSPDSLTRFF.

The genes are TRBV24-1 and TRBJ2-3, with 9 positions matching TRBD1. The CDR3 extends over 15 amino acids. The V gene end was trimmed by 9 bases and the J gene end by 6 bases; junction bases not matched to a gene: 12. Germline V lookup: CDR1 KGHDR, CDR2 SFDVKD. In DNA form, the CDR3 reads TGTGCCACCTCTCAGACAGGGGGGCCTGGCGATACGCAGTATTTT. This codes for CATSQTGGPGDTQYF.

The chain has TRBV15 and TRBJ2-7; 7 nucleotides match TRBD1. After removal of 4 bases from V and 2 bases from J, the junction contained 11 bases not matched to a gene. The CDR3 contains 16 residues. In germline, CDR1 is LNHNV, CDR2 YYDKDF (reference sequence). As DNA, the CDR3 is TGTGCCACCAGCAAGGGGTTGACAGGGCTCACCTACGAGCAGTACTTC. The encoded protein is CATSKGLTGLTYEQYF.

The V and J genes are TRBV5-4 and TRBJ2-3; perhaps TRBD2 as D (7 bases). The CDR3 spans 17 residues. With 0 bases removed from V and 0 bases from J, the gap between germline ends came to 14 bases. The germline gives CDR1 SGHNT, CDR2 YYREEE (reference sequence). As DNA, the CDR3 is TGTGCCAGCAGCTTGGGAGTTCCGGGGGGCAGCACAGATACGCAGTATTTT. Its translation is CASSLGVPGGSTDTQYF.

This chain connects TRBV5-1 to TRBJ1-4; a weak D match, TRBD1 (5 bases). Trimming pared 1 base from V and 6 bases from J, leaving 13 bases between. Germline CDR1 and CDR2: SGHRS and YFSETQ. The CDR3 length is 15 residues. The CDR3: CASSLTGTSDEKLFF. The CDR3 DNA reads as TGCGCCAGCAGCTTGACCGGGACGTCGGATGAAAAACTGTTTTTT.

This chain uses TRBV6-6 with TRBJ1-3, with D possibly TRBD1 on 5 matching bases. The V gene's germline CDR1 is MNHNY and CDR2 SVGAGI (reference sequence). This CDR3 region has 12 residues. Trimming took off 7 bases at V and 4 bases at J, with 8 bases between the two ends. CDR3 in amino acids: CASKEGGNTIYF. CDR3 DNA sequence: TGTGCCAGCAAAGAGGGGGGAAACACCATATATTTT.

V is TRBV20-1 and J is TRBJ2-7; 7 positions match TRBD1. With V trimmed by 1 base and J by 3 bases, 3 bases remained unmatched. Germline V gene sequence: CDR1 DFQATT, CDR2 SNEGSKA (reference sequence). The CDR3 contains 13 residues. The CDR3 sequence is CSARGQGVYEQYF. CDR3 bases: TGCAGTGCTAGAGGGCAGGGGGTCTACGAGCAGTACTTC.

Points on this clonotype: A junction end diverges from the germline sequence, so it may reflect a read error. CDR3 nucleotides: TGTGCCAGCAGCTTAGTAGGGACAACGAATGAAAAACTGTTTTTT. Protein: CASSLVGTTNEKLFF. The V call is TRBV7-2, the J call TRBJ1-4; the D gene is possibly TRBD1 (6 bases). The CDR3 is 15 amino acids. Germline loops: CDR1 SGHTA, CDR2 FQGNSA.

The chain recombines TRBV10-3 with TRBJ2-5, with a weak D call TRBD2 (6 bases). Germline assignment: CDR1 ENHRY and CDR2 SYGVKD. The CDR3 covers 13 residues. The germline V and J ends were trimmed by 6 bases and 1 base, with 9 bases remaining between them. CDR3: CAISRDSQETQYF. The DNA for the CDR3 is TGTGCCATCAGCCGGGACTCCCAAGAGACCCAGTACTTC.

The chain is built from TRBV11-2 and TRBJ1-5; D is perhaps TRBD1 (6 bases). V was trimmed by 3 bases and J by 5 bases, leaving 20 bases between them. CDR3 size: 17 residues. CDR1 is SGHAT, CDR2 FQNNGV, per germline. CDR3 amino acids: CASSLGPTGKEDQPQHF. For the CDR3, the DNA is TGTGCCAGCAGCTTGGGTCCGACAGGAAAAGAGGATCAGCCCCAGCATTTT.

The rearrangement joins TRBV20-1 to TRBJ1-1; 10 positions match TRBD1. The CDR3 sequence is 13 residues long. Germline lookup yields CDR1 DFQATT and CDR2 SNEGSKA (reference sequence). The J segment lost 4 bases and the V segment lost 6 bases, leaving 5 bases of the junction unmatched. The CDR3 is CSARTGGSTEAFF. The CDR3 DNA reads TGCAGTGCGAGGACAGGGGGGAGCACTGAAGCTTTCTTT.

This clonotype appeared a single time. CDR3 nucleotide sequence: TGTGCCAGCAACTGGGGTGGGACAGGGGGTGTGAATGAGCAGTTCTTC. Translating it yields CASNWGGTGGVNEQFF. The V call is TRBV9, the J call TRBJ2-1; TRBD1 matches 11 bases. V shed 6 bases, J shed 7 bases, and the junction held 12 bases outside the gene matches. This CDR3 comprises 16 residues. Germline CDR1 reads SGDLS; CDR2 reads YYNGEE.

This clonotype was counted only a few times. The V call is TRBV5-6, the J call TRBJ2-1; tentative D call: TRBD2 (6 bases). Trimming left V 0 bases short and J 5 bases short, with 15 bases between. The CDR3 totals 16 residues. Germline CDR1 and CDR2: SGHDT and YYEEEE. For the CDR3, the DNA is TGTGCCAGCAGCTTGGGGAGGGGAGTTCGGAACAATGAGCAGTTCTTC. It encodes CASSLGRGVRNNEQFF.

The V and J genes are TRBV5-6 and TRBJ1-1, with TRBD1 matching over 7 bases. This CDR3 has 13 residues. Germline V gene lookup returns CDR1 SGHDT and CDR2 YYEEEE. The V and J ends lost 4 bases and 7 bases, in that order; junction bases with no gene match: 7. The CDR3 is CASSLTGVGEAFF. CDR3 bases: TGTGCCAGCAGCCTTACAGGGGTCGGTGAAGCTTTCTTT.

This chain links TRBV9 with TRBJ1-2; D not certain. Germline loops: CDR1 SGDLS, CDR2 YYNGEE. The CDR3 extends over 12 amino acids. V was clipped by 4 bases and J by 6 bases, with 10 bases between them. The CDR3: CASSPPSHGYTF. The CDR3 nucleotides read TGTGCCAGCAGCCCCCCCAGCCATGGCTACACCTTC.

The V gene is TRBV20-1, the J gene TRBJ2-1; the D gene is possibly TRBD2 (5 bases). Trimming took off 0 bases at V and 1 base at J, with 10 bases between the two ends. Germline values: CDR1 DFQATT, CDR2 SNEGSKA (reference sequence). The CDR3 is 15 residues long. CDR3 amino acids: CSARDWGASYNEQFF. The CDR3 DNA is TGCAGTGCTAGAGACTGGGGAGCGTCCTACAATGAGCAGTTCTTC.

This clonotype was seen a single time. This chain joins TRBV13 and TRBJ1-1; D may be TRBD1 (6 bases). CDR3 length: 14 amino acids. V was pared by 6 bases and J by 2 bases, with 13 bases between. The germline V gene encodes CDR1 PRHDT and CDR2 FYEKMQ (reference sequence). CDR3 residues: CASRRQGTNTEAFF. CDR3 coding DNA: TGTGCCAGCAGGCGGCAGGGGACTAACACTGAAGCTTTCTTT.

V and J are TRBV2 and TRBJ2-6; the D is unclear. CDR3 size: 15 residues. Germline V gives CDR1 SNHLY, CDR2 FYNNEI. With 1 base removed from V and 0 bases from J, the gap between germline ends came to 4 bases. The CDR3 nucleotides are TGTGCCAGCAGTGAAGATCTCTCTGGGGCCAACGTCCTGACTTTC. This codes for CASSEDLSGANVLTF. Full variable domain (missing parts from reference TRBV2 and TRBJ2-6): EPEVTQTPSHQVTQMGQEVILRCVPISNHLYFYWYRQILGQKVEFLVSFYNNEISEKSEIFDDQFSVERPDGSNFTLKIRSTKLEDSAMYFCASSEDLSGANVLTFGAGSRLTVL.